This entry describes one T cell receptor (beta chain). In this sample, this clonotype turned up a few times. The clone's antigen remains unknown. There are no base qualities to consult, and no much larger clone falls within one base. PBMCs were isolated by Ficoll-Paque density gradient centrifugation. The source of the sample is a study of T-cell memory formation after mild COVID-19 (dated by TCRdb to the early 2020s). For the wider study: Most TCR sequence clusters were specific to one of the two donors. Two young, previously healthy adult volunteers made up the cohort, one male and one female. Longitudinal TCRalpha and TCRbeta repertoire sequencing tracked T-cell clones expanding and contracting after mild COVID-19 in two donors.

Study-level results and caveats: Contracting CD4+ clones were found mainly in CM and EM memory subsets, while CD8+ clones were enriched in EMRA. Balanced CD4/CD8 phenotypes were observed for clones contracting from day 15 to 85, whereas a bias towards CD4+ was observed for a second wave of clones expanding from day 15 to 37. Some responding clones were detected in pre-infection memory, which suggested that pre-existing cross-reactive memory T cells had joined the SARS-CoV-2 response. The study covered only a couple of mild cases, and larger cohorts including severe cases with pre-infection samples were considered necessary. SARS-CoV-2 specificity of the second-wave clones peaking on day 37 was not confirmed.

The instrument given in TCRdb is Illumina NovaSeq 6000. cDNA libraries for TCRalpha and TCRbeta were prepared by 5'RACE using constant-segment primers, with sample barcodes and unique molecular identifiers added. RNA was extracted from every sample with Trizol reagent. Library amplification was performed in two PCR steps, and a second sample barcode and Illumina TruSeq adapters were introduced in the second step. Sequencing of the libraries was done on an Illumina NovaSeq, producing 2 x 150 bp paired-end reads. In the source study's methods: With migec v1.2.7, reads were demultiplexed and then collapsed into UMI-guided consensus sequences. Using mixcr v2.1.11, the UMI consensuses were aligned to TRA and TRB V and J templates and assembled into clonotypes. A clonotype was counted as expanded or contracted only when both edgeR and NoisET called the clonotype significant, with the noise models trained on biological replicates. For edgeR calls, the cutoffs were a false discovery rate-adjusted p below 0.01 and a log2 fold-change threshold of 1. As an exploratory analysis of dynamics, PCA with hierarchical clustering was applied to max-normalized trajectories of the 1000 most abundant clonotypes. Each responding clone was given a CD4 or CD8 phenotype based on the CD4+ and CD8+ repertoires, which had been sequenced separately. In TCRdb, the public reads were trimmed at Q25 with fastp and aligned with MiXCR, with productive beta chains retained. A single entry per CDR3 protein holds the most common genes and DNA from its merged rows. TCRdb's processing, not the authors' own work, is the source of the V and J calls. The sample table holds a few hundred thousand distinct CDR3 sequences, of which 15% to 20% were seen once. The ten largest account for approximately 23% of the sample.

A distance of 13 bases separates the germline ends of V and J, which lose 3 bases and 7 bases respectively. Looking up the germline V gene (reference sequence) yields CDR1 DFQATT and CDR2 SNEGSKA. The CDR3 measures 13 amino acids from cysteine to phenylalanine. Only CDR3 DNA remains: 39 bases, in frame from the first base. The chain joins TRBV20-1 to TRBJ1-5, with no confident D gene call. The clonotype comes from a young man who had mild COVID-19 (a few samples of this study predate the infection). The sample titles of this study are shuffled in the database, so cell type and time point are left out; the donor was told from shared clones. Sequencing was carried out using PBMCs or a T cell subset sorted from them (not recorded which). The DNA is as follows: TGCAGTGCTAGGATGGCCGCCGGACAGCCCCAGCATTTT. It codes for CSARMAAGQPQHF.